Sequencing of this TCR beta chain was carried out in a study of patients and donors after allogeneic stem cell transplantation (dated by TCRdb to about 2020). The CDR3 numbers 14 residues from cysteine through phenylalanine. Here the CDR3 DNA is all that survives: 42 bases in frame from base 1. Trimming leaves V shorter by 0 bases and J shorter by 8 bases, with the junction holding 2 bases beyond the gene matches. The germline V gene sets CDR1 to SGHRS and CDR2 to YFSETQ. Concerning this clonotype itself: No cognate antigen has been identified for it. Base quality data are lacking; no much larger clone is found one base away.

Receptors were amplified or captured by RT-PCR. Instrument used: NextSeq 550. The public sequencing data were trimmed at Q25 with fastp and processed into clonotypes with MiXCR by TCRdb, which kept only in-frame beta chains. Duplicate CDR3 protein sequences are folded into a single record with the most common DNA and genes. The table for this sample lists approximately 160,000 distinct CDR3 sequences; approximately 22% of them were counted only once. The ten largest clones represent 26% of the sample. The TCR comes from a human donor who was either an allogeneic HSCT recipient or a stem cell or donor lymphocyte infusion donor (not recorded which). It is not recorded whose cells these are; they may come from a transplant donor. This sequence uses TRBV5-1 and TRBJ2-1; TRBD2 agrees with 10 junctional bases. The sample comprised blood, either unsorted or a sorted T cell fraction (not recorded which). The DNA reads as follows: TGCGCCAGCAGCTTGGTACTAGCGGGACATGAGCAGTTCTTC. This is translated as CASSLVLAGHEQFF.